The 16 T cell receptor beta chains given below trace back to one sample, sequenced in a study of long-term antiretroviral therapy in people with HIV. immunoSEQ v3.0 was run at survey level. Sequenced by immunoSEQ multiplex PCR; TCRdb stores in-frame clones only, minus some. The repertoire holds fewer than 25,000 clones, with roughly 87% as singletons. The sample consisted of unsorted PBMCs, taken 1.8 years before starting antiretroviral therapy. All receptors come from a man aged 45 to 65 with HIV.

This chain joins TRBV7-2 and TRBJ2-3; D is ambiguous. The germline CDR1 and CDR2 sequences are SGHTA and FQGNSA. V dropped 3 bases and J dropped 4 bases, with 8 bases sitting between them. CDR3 size: 13 residues. CDR3 bases: TGTGCCAGCAGCTTCGGTGGGGCAGATACGCAGTATTTT. This sequence encodes CASSFGGADTQYF.

This sequence joins TRBV7-2 and TRBJ1-4; D perhaps matches TRBD1 (6 bases). V was cut by 1 base and J by 5 bases, with 8 bases left in between. Per the germline V gene, CDR1 is SGHTA and CDR2 is FQGNSA. This CDR3 contains 14 residues. CDR3 in amino acids: CASSLDRANEKLFF. The CDR3 DNA sequence: TGTGCCAGCAGCTTAGACAGGGCCAATGAAAAACTGTTTTTT.

The chain links TRBV29-1 to TRBJ1-2; D gene ambiguous. The CDR3 covers 11 residues. The V end lost 5 bases, the J end lost 5 bases, and 9 bases lay between the germline ends. Germline loops: CDR1 SQVTM, CDR2 ANQGSEA. As DNA, the CDR3 is TGCAGCGTTACGCCGGAATATGGCTACACCTTC. Protein product: CSVTPEYGYTF.

The chain recombines TRBV4-1 with TRBJ2-7; D may be TRBD1 (5 bases). The germline V and J ends were trimmed by 4 bases and 4 bases, with 11 bases remaining between them. Germline CDR1 is MGHRA and CDR2 is YSYEKL. The CDR3 totals 13 residues. The CDR3 sequence is CASSLDMGYEQYF. The CDR3 DNA reads TGCGCCAGCAGCCTGGACATGGGGTACGAGCAGTACTTC.

The chain combines TRBV29-1 with TRBJ2-2; D unclear. Germline V gene sequence: CDR1 SQVTM, CDR2 ANQGSEA. Trimming cost V 7 bases and J 6 bases, with 18 bases left between them. This CDR3 has 14 amino acids. The CDR3 coding sequence is TGCAGCGCCTCCCAGAATCTTAGGTCCGGGGAGCTGTTTTTT. Its protein is CSASQNLRSGELFF.

The gene calls are TRBV5-6 and TRBJ2-7; D gene unclear. V was pared by 5 bases and J by 2 bases, with 5 bases between. CDR3 size: 11 residues. Germline V CDR1 and CDR2: SGHDT, YYEEEE. The CDR3 here is CASSATYEQYF. DNA for the CDR3: TGTGCCAGCAGTGCAACCTACGAGCAGTACTTC.

This rearrangement joins TRBV6-5 to TRBJ2-2; 8 nucleotides align to TRBD1. V lost 0 bases to trimming and J lost 5 bases; unmatched junction nucleotides: 5. CDR1 is MNHEY, CDR2 SVGAGI, per germline. The CDR3 consists of 16 residues. The CDR3 sequence is CASSYSAGGVTGELFF. CDR3 bases: TGTGCCAGCAGTTACTCGGCAGGGGGCGTTACCGGGGAGCTGTTTTTT.

This chain uses TRBV11-2 with TRBJ2-5, with D possibly TRBD1 on 5 matching bases. Trimming cost V 2 bases and J 4 bases, with 8 bases left between them. CDR1 is SGHAT and CDR2 is FQNNGV in the germline V gene. The CDR3 is 13 residues long. DNA of the CDR3: TGTGCCAGCAGCTTACCAGGGTTAGAGACCCAGTACTTC. As protein: CASSLPGLETQYF.

The chain carries TRBV30 and TRBJ1-6, with D perhaps TRBD1 (5 bases). The V gene lost 0 bases and the J gene lost 9 bases, with 12 bases spanning the gap. The CDR3 consists of 14 residues. Germline V lookup: CDR1 GTSNPN, CDR2 SVGIG (reference sequence). CDR3 amino acids: CAWSVPGPLSPLHF. CDR3 nucleotides: TGTGCCTGGAGTGTCCCGGGGCCACTTTCACCCCTCCACTTT.

The V call is TRBV19, the J call TRBJ2-7; 12 bases line up with TRBD2. V lost 5 bases and J lost 3; bases outside the gene matches: 5. The germline gives CDR1 LNHDA, CDR2 SQIVND (reference sequence). The CDR3 sequence is 15 residues long. CDR3 coding DNA: TGTGCCAGTAGTCCCCTAGCGGGAGGGCTCTACGAGCAGTACTTC. It codes for CASSPLAGGLYEQYF.

V usage is TRBV2 and J usage is TRBJ2-7; 9 bases agree with TRBD1. The germline V gene has CDR1 SNHLY and CDR2 FYNNEI. J gave up 5 bases and V 11 bases, and 10 bases lay outside the gene matches. The length of the CDR3 is 13 residues. The CDR3 bases are TGTGCCGGGATACGGGACAGGGACAACGAGCAGTACTTC. This codes for CAGIRDRDNEQYF.

The V call is TRBV7-9, the J call TRBJ2-7; 9 nucleotides align to TRBD1. The V gene's germline CDR1 is SEHNR and CDR2 FQNEAQ (reference sequence). The CDR3 spans 16 residues. With 4 bases clipped from V and 4 bases from J, the junction kept 11 bases outside the gene matches. In nucleotides, the CDR3 is TGTGCCAGCAGCTCAGGGACAGGGCTCAGAAGGTACGAGCAGTACTTC. The encoded protein is CASSSGTGLRRYEQYF.

This clone was detected only once. The chain employs TRBV5-6 and TRBJ2-7, with 8 bases matching TRBD2. The CDR3 runs to 15 residues. The germline CDR1 and CDR2 sequences are SGHDT and YYEEEE. J was trimmed by 6 bases and V by 4 bases; bases with no gene match: 12. For the CDR3, the DNA is TGTGCCAGCAGCACCCGTAGCGGGGCCTCTTTCGAGCAGTACTTC. It is translated as CASSTRSGASFEQYF.

The rearrangement uses TRBV27 and TRBJ2-2; 9 bases agree with TRBD2. Germline CDR1 reads MNHEY; CDR2 reads SMNVEV (reference sequence). V shed 7 bases, J shed 7 bases, and the junction held 7 bases outside the gene matches. The CDR3 covers 14 residues. CDR3 sequence: CASTQRGVVGELFF. The CDR3 DNA follows: TGTGCCAGCACCCAGCGGGGGGTGGTCGGGGAGCTGTTTTTT.

The chain links TRBV10-3 to TRBJ2-7; a possible D gene is TRBD2 (6 bases). Germline CDR1 is ENHRY and CDR2 is SYGVKD. V was cut by 2 bases and J by 6 bases, with 14 bases left in between. The CDR3 is 14 amino acids. The CDR3 is CAISEQGGRGEQYF. CDR3 sequence (DNA): TGTGCCATCAGTGAGCAGGGAGGCCGAGGCGAGCAGTACTTC.

The gene calls are TRBV5-1 and TRBJ1-3; D is undetermined. The CDR3 contains 14 residues. Trimming took 3 bases from V and 2 from J, leaving 9 bases between them. The germline V gene has CDR1 SGHRS and CDR2 YFSETQ. The CDR3, as DNA: TGCGCCAGCAGCTACGGAACCGCTGGAAACACCATATATTTT. This sequence encodes CASSYGTAGNTIYF.